This TCR beta chain is drawn from a study of blood T cell repertoires in COVID-19. Libraries were prepared by immunoSEQ multiplex PCR; TCRdb keeps only in-frame clonotypes and omits some of them. The data contain approximately 260,000 clones, roughly nine tenths of them seen just once; the ten biggest clones take up over 6%. The length of the CDR3 is 12 residues. From germline, CDR1 is SEHNR and CDR2 FQNEAQ (reference sequence). The ends were cut back, 6 bases at V and 6 bases at J, with 11 bases in the middle. Everyone who took part was roughly 18 to 100 years old, and they came from 24 US areas. The receptor was derived from a woman aged 25 to 45 with acute COVID-19. The gene calls are TRBV7-9 and TRBJ1-2; no clear D. The sample comprised PBMCs or T cells enriched from blood (not recorded which). The CDR3 DNA follows: TGTGCCAGCAGATACGACACCGATGGCTACACCTTC. Protein product: CASRYDTDGYTF.